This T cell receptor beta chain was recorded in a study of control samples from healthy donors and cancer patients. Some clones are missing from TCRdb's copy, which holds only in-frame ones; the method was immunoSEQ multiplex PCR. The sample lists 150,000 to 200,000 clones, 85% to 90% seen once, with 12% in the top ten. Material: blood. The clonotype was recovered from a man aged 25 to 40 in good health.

The CDR3 sequence: CASSASGGETQYF. The DNA for the CDR3 is TGTGCCAGCAGTGCCTCCGGGGGGGAGACCCAGTACTTC. This chain uses TRBV27 with TRBJ2-5; 7 bases map to TRBD2. There are 13 residues in the CDR3. The trim removed 5 bases at V and 5 bases at J, leaving 5 bases unmatched. Germline V gene data show CDR1 as MNHEY and CDR2 as SMNVEV (reference sequence).